This TCR beta chain is drawn from a study of OX40 agonist ivuxolimab in advanced cancers. Study context: Previous treatment with anti-PD-1, anti-PD-L1 or anti-CTLA-4 therapy was allowed; about 37% had received some. Partial responses, seen in three patients, involved one hepatocellular carcinoma and two cutaneous melanomas.

Generated by immunoSEQ multiplex PCR, the TCRdb table keeps only in-frame clones and is missing some. The data contain about 37,000 clones, 70% to 80% of them singletons. Findings and limits, study-wide: Partial responders receiving 0.1-3.0 mg/kg showed among the lowest clonal expansion.

This clone was seen once. The antigen remains undetermined. Trimming removed 3 bases from V and 1 base from J, with 10 bases in between. The CDR3 has 14 residues. The germline V gene encodes CDR1 MNHNY and CDR2 SVGAGI (reference sequence). This clonotype originated in an adult with an advanced solid tumor such as melanoma, head and neck, liver or kidney cancer. V is TRBV6-6 and J is TRBJ2-7; weak D call: TRBD2 (6 bases). The sequencing used CD4+ or CD8+ T cells sorted from blood, collected in a trial of the OX40 agonist ivuxolimab. DNA for the CDR3: TGTGCCAGCAGTTATTCGGGGACTTCCTACGAGCAGTACTTC. Translating gives CASSYSGTSYEQYF.